One and the same sample provided the 20 T cell receptor beta chains below, sequenced in a study of regulatory T cells in long-lasting Graves disease. Assembly of TCR beta libraries relied on iRepertoire HTBI primers together with Arm-PCR of CDR3 regions. Via MiXCR, TCRdb re-called the multiplex PCR reads, giving one row per CDR3 protein. The data show 380,000 or so distinct CDR3 sequences, under 20% seen once. Time point: newly diagnosed GD, antithyroid drugs for less than 3 months. Scientists built the TCR library using RNA that was extracted from PBMCs. Separately, the same data were catalogued under a study of T cells in Graves' hyperthyroidism and ophthalmopathy.

Specimen: peripheral blood mononuclear cells (PBMCs), collected at new diagnosis, from a patient treated with antithyroid drugs. The receptors originated from a woman between 18 and 30 years old with Graves disease.

This clonotype appeared many times. The rearrangement links TRBV29-1 to TRBJ1-2; the D gene is possibly TRBD1 (5 bases). The CDR3 has 11 amino acids. Deletions cut 4 bases from V and 8 bases from J, with 11 bases between. Per germline, CDR1 SQVTM and CDR2 ANQGSEA. The CDR3 reads CSVVGVWGYTF. CDR3 nucleotide sequence: TGCAGCGTTGTAGGGGTTTGGGGCTACACCTTC.

There are a few counts of this clonotype. As DNA, the CDR3 is TGTGCCAGCAGTGAAGTGGGACACAACCAAGAGACCCAGTACTTC. It yields the protein CASSEVGHNQETQYF. The chain is built from TRBV6-1 and TRBJ2-5, with D maybe TRBD1 (6 bases). V lost 1 base to trimming and J lost 0 bases, with 9 bases between them. Germline CDR1 is MNHNS and CDR2 is SASEGT. This CDR3 spans 15 amino acids.

In its sample, this clonotype was seen many times. V and J are TRBV7-8 and TRBJ2-5; 8 bases match TRBD1. In germline, CDR1 is SGHVS, CDR2 FQNEAQ. V shed 7 bases and J 5 bases; nucleotides not matched to a gene: 18. The CDR3 is 17 amino acids. The CDR3 loop reads CASTLRPAGGDGETQYF. The CDR3 bases are TGTGCCAGCACCCTCAGGCCGGCAGGGGGCGATGGGGAGACCCAGTACTTC.

This clonotype was seen ten or more times. V is TRBV7-2 and J is TRBJ2-7; TRBD2 agrees at 9 bases. The CDR3 length is 15 residues. Germline V gene sequence: CDR1 SGHTA, CDR2 FQGNSA. After removal of 3 bases from V and 2 bases from J, the junction contained 5 bases not matched to a gene. The CDR3: CASSFRAGGPYEQYF. The CDR3 nucleotides are TGTGCCAGCAGCTTCCGGGCGGGGGGGCCCTACGAGCAGTACTTC. The variable domain in full, with the rest retrieved from reference TRBV7-2 and TRBJ2-7, is GAGVSQSPSNKVTEKGKDVELRCDPISGHTALYWYRQSLGQGLEFLIYFQGNSAPDKSGLPSDRFSAERTGGSVSTLTIQRTQQEDSAVYLCASSFRAGGPYEQYFGPGTRLTVT.

This clonotype was counted only a few times. A read error may be the cause here, since a much bigger clone is one base away. The chain joins TRBV6-1 to TRBJ2-5; D is undetermined. This CDR3 has 13 amino acids. Germline V gene lookup returns CDR1 MNHNS and CDR2 SASEGT. Trimming cost V 5 bases and J 10 bases, with 17 bases left between them. This chain's CDR3 is CASSHQRRSSQYF. CDR3 sequence (DNA): TGTGCCAGCAGTCACCAGCGCCGGTCGAGCCAGTACTTC.

This clonotype showed up just a few times. This sequence joins TRBV5-5 and TRBJ1-1; D ambiguous. The CDR3 is 14 residues long. V was trimmed by 1 base and J by 3 bases, leaving 10 bases between them. The germline gives CDR1 SGHKS, CDR2 YYEKEE (reference sequence). CDR3 coding DNA: TGTGCCAGCAGCTTGCTTGGCACCTACACTGAAGCTTTCTTT. The encoded protein is CASSLLGTYTEAFF.

The chain employs TRBV10-3 and TRBJ1-1; unclear D gene. Looked up from germline, CDR1 is ENHRY and CDR2 is SYGVKD. This CDR3 is 15 amino acids long. Trimming stripped 4 bases from V and 2 bases from J, with 14 bases between. The CDR3 region has the DNA TGTGCCATCAGTGCCACTGGAAGCGCCAACACTGAAGCTTTCTTT. Protein product: CAISATGSANTEAFF.

This clonotype occurred a few times. The V gene is TRBV6-2 or TRBV6-3, the J gene TRBJ2-1; 9 bases map to TRBD2. The CDR3 totals 15 residues. The J segment lost 6 bases and the V segment lost 2 bases, leaving 5 bases of the junction unmatched. Germline V gene sequence: CDR1 MNHEY, CDR2 SVGEGT. The CDR3 loop reads CASSYGREGVNEQFF. CDR3 DNA sequence: TGTGCCAGCAGTTACGGGCGGGAGGGGGTCAATGAGCAGTTCTTC.

This clonotype was seen ten or more times. The chain couples TRBV6-1 to TRBJ2-7; 7 bases are a match to TRBD1. V was clipped by 5 bases and J by 6 bases; unmatched bases: 7. This CDR3 is 13 amino acids long. CDR1 is MNHNS, CDR2 SASEGT, per germline. CDR3 DNA: TGTGCCAGCAGTCGAACAGGGGCCTCCGAGCAGTACTTC. It encodes CASSRTGASEQYF.

A word on this clonotype: One end of the junction is discordant with germline, which a read error may explain. The rearrangement uses TRBV20-1 and TRBJ2-1; no definite D call. The CDR3 totals 11 residues. From germline, CDR1 is DFQATT and CDR2 SNEGSKA (reference sequence). CDR3 bases: TGCAGTGTTAGAGGAGCCAATGAGCAGTTCTTC. This gives the protein CSVRGANEQFF.

In this sample, this clonotype turned up a few times. J is TRBJ2-7 and V is TRBV5-1, with D perhaps given as TRBD1 or TRBD2 (7 bases each). The CDR3 covers 15 residues. Germline V gene sequence: CDR1 SGHRS, CDR2 YFSETQ. V lost 2 bases to trimming and J lost 6 bases, with 18 bases between them. The DNA for the CDR3 is TGCGCCAGCAGCTTTGGTATACAGGGGAGGGGCGAGCAGTACTTC. Residues: CASSFGIQGRGEQYF.

The rearrangement uses TRBV11-2 and TRBJ2-3; 8 positions agree with TRBD2. V lost 6 bases, J lost 5 bases, and 10 bases stayed unmatched. CDR1 is SGHAT, CDR2 FQNNGV, per germline. The CDR3 sequence is 15 residues long. The CDR3 DNA is TGTGCCAGCAGAAGTGAGGCGGGAGGTGGAGATACGCAGTATTTT. This encodes CASRSEAGGGDTQYF.

The table lists this clonotype with many counts. The chain carries TRBV5-1 and TRBJ1-1; TRBD1 matches 8 bases. The CDR3 extends over 19 amino acids. Germline V CDR1 and CDR2: SGHRS, YFSETQ. Germline trimming cut 2 bases from V and 3 bases from J; bases unmatched to any gene: 18. The CDR3 spells CASSFHVTGGIGLDTEAFF. The CDR3, as DNA: TGCGCCAGCAGCTTTCATGTCACAGGGGGTATAGGACTTGACACTGAAGCTTTCTTT.

A few counts support this clonotype. The chain is built from TRBV12-3 or TRBV12-4 and TRBJ2-4; 10 bases map to TRBD1. There are 14 residues in the CDR3. With 6 bases clipped from V and 4 bases from J, the junction kept 3 bases outside the gene matches. The CDR3 sequence: CASRLGQGKNIQYF. CDR3 DNA sequence: TGTGCCAGCAGGCTGGGACAGGGGAAAAACATTCAGTACTTC.

This chain connects TRBV28 to TRBJ2-7, with 8 bases fitting TRBD2. V lost 6 bases and J lost 5; bases outside the gene matches: 9. The CDR3 covers 14 residues. Germline V CDR1 and CDR2: MDHEN, SYDVKM. CDR3 sequence: CASRTKREMDEQYF. The DNA for the CDR3 is TGTGCCAGCAGAACTAAGCGGGAGATGGACGAGCAGTACTTC.

The rearrangement uses TRBV25-1 and TRBJ2-5; 9 bases line up with TRBD2. Germline V lookup: CDR1 MGHDK, CDR2 SYGVNS. Trimming cost V 5 bases and J 5 bases; bases outside gene matches: 12. CDR3 length equals 16 residues. CDR3 protein: CASSLPAGGPRETQYF. The CDR3 coding sequence is TGTGCCAGCAGTTTACCGGCGGGAGGGCCCCGGGAGACCCAGTACTTC.

This clonotype was counted many times. This chain links TRBV5-1 with TRBJ2-1; a possible D gene is TRBD2 (6 bases). Trimming took off 4 bases at V and 0 bases at J, with 17 bases between the two ends. Germline V gene lookup returns CDR1 SGHRS and CDR2 YFSETQ. CDR3 length equals 17 residues. CDR3 DNA: TGCGCCAGCAGCCGCCTTAATAGCGGATCCTCCTACAATGAGCAGTTCTTC. Translated, it gives CASSRLNSGSSYNEQFF.

This clonotype was counted at least ten times. J is TRBJ2-2 and V is TRBV12-3 or TRBV12-4; TRBD2 aligns across 9 bases. With 2 bases clipped from V and 7 bases from J, the junction kept 8 bases outside the gene matches. The CDR3 loop spans 16 amino acids. CDR3 residues: CASSLLAGGPDGELFF. For the CDR3, the DNA is TGTGCCAGCAGTTTATTGGCGGGGGGGCCCGACGGGGAGCTGTTTTTT.

This clonotype was detected many times. The genes are TRBV28 and TRBJ1-2; D not certain. The germline V gene has CDR1 MDHEN and CDR2 SYDVKM. This CDR3 spans 13 amino acids. V was trimmed by 10 bases and J by 0 bases, leaving 12 bases between them. The CDR3 region is CATSPGTNYGYTF. The CDR3 nucleotides are TGTGCCACCTCCCCGGGTACTAACTATGGCTACACCTTC.

In its sample, this clonotype was seen a few times. The V call is TRBV30, the J call TRBJ1-2; D unclear. Germline CDR1 reads GTSNPN; CDR2 reads SVGIG (reference sequence). The CDR3 consists of 13 residues. V was pared by 0 bases and J by 6 bases, with 11 bases between. CDR3 amino acids: CAWSVVLDHGYTF. DNA of the CDR3: TGTGCCTGGAGTGTGGTCTTGGATCATGGCTACACCTTC.